This TCR beta chain was captured by sequencing in a study of Graves' ophthalmopathy and Graves' hyperthyroidism. This clonotype was seen only a few times. The CDR3 covers 18 residues. With V trimmed by 6 bases and J by 3 bases, 22 bases remained unmatched. Germline V gives CDR1 DFQATT, CDR2 SNEGSKA (reference sequence). RNA transcripts yielded amplified TCR beta CDR3 regions. In the first round, RT-PCR was carried out with HTBI primers, and a multiplex PCR formed the second round. TCRdb recomputed calls from the multiplex PCR reads with MiXCR, one row per CDR3 protein. Of around 1.1 million distinct CDR3 sequences listed, about 35% are singletons.

The receptor's source is an adult man with Graves' hyperthyroidism. The chain employs TRBV20-1 and TRBJ2-7; 8 bases map to TRBD2. Sample: peripheral blood or thyroid tissue (not recorded which). In DNA form, the CDR3 reads TGCAGTGCCCCCTATGGTGTGGAGCACAGACTAGCGCACTACGAGCAGTACTTC. It is translated as CSAPYGVEHRLAHYEQYF.